This TCR beta chain was recorded in a study of early T cells in non-severe SARS-CoV-2 infection. Study conclusions and caveats: Matches to VDJdb favored anti-spike CD8 responses and missed private and CD4 specificities.

This clonotype appeared many times. Its specificity is not known. Unique molecular identifiers were attached to individual cDNA molecules. Each CDR3 protein gets one entry after TCRdb re-called the 5' RACE reads with MiXCR. The sample holds 50,000 to 75,000 distinct CDR3 sequences, approximately 9.2% seen once. Germline assignment: CDR1 SGHAT and CDR2 FQDESV (reference sequence). This CDR3 has 16 residues. With 3 bases removed from V and 0 bases from J, the gap between germline ends came to 9 bases. The input for sequencing was whole blood, taken at baseline. The receptor comes from an adult who was a healthcare worker with PCR-confirmed SARS-CoV-2 infection or an uninfected control (not recorded which). The V gene is TRBV11-1, the J gene TRBJ2-6; D not resolved. In DNA, the CDR3 is TGTGCCAGCAGCTTCCCAGGCAACTCTGGGGCCAACGTCCTGACTTTC. Translation gives CASSFPGNSGANVLTF.